A selection of T cell receptor beta chains follows, all from one sample in a study of shared clonotypes between healthy human individuals. Sequencing used immunoSEQ multiplex PCR; TCRdb keeps in-frame clones, though not all of them. Of over 2 million clones in the sample, just under 95% were seen once. Sequenced sample: naive CD8+ T cells sorted from blood. These receptors came from a man aged 18 to 29 in good health. The CDR3 runs from the conserved cysteine through the conserved F or W. The D gene is left open where the match is weak. Only part of the rows carry a size: once, few, many, or a class if the clone is expanded.

j_call: TRBJ2-7
clone_size: once
d_call: TRBD1
v_call: TRBV5-1
cdr3_aa: CASSGTGSYEQYF
cdr3_nt: TGCGCCAGCAGTGGGACAGGCTCCTACGAGCAGTACTTC

j_call: TRBJ1-5
clone_size: NA
d_call: NA
v_call: TRBV7-9
cdr3_aa: CASSLSVAGNQPQHF
cdr3_nt: TGTGCCAGCAGCTTATCTGTGGCAGGTAATCAGCCCCAGCATTTT

j_call: TRBJ1-2
clone_size: NA
d_call: NA
v_call: TRBV6-1
cdr3_aa: CASSSGGYTF
cdr3_nt: TGTGCCAGCAGTTCAGGTGGCTACACCTTC

j_call: TRBJ1-5
clone_size: NA
d_call: TRBD1
v_call: TRBV27
cdr3_aa: CASSYRQGDQPQHF
cdr3_nt: TGTGCCAGCAGTTATCGACAGGGCGATCAGCCCCAGCATTTT

j_call: TRBJ2-1
clone_size: NA
d_call: TRBD2
v_call: TRBV5-6
cdr3_aa: CASSLPREGYNEQFF
cdr3_nt: TGTGCCAGCAGCTTGCCGCGGGAGGGCTACAATGAGCAGTTCTTC

j_call: TRBJ1-3
clone_size: NA
d_call: TRBD1
v_call: TRBV4-1
cdr3_aa: CASSQDRSSGNTIYF
cdr3_nt: TGCGCCAGCAGCCAGGACAGGAGCTCTGGAAACACCATATATTTT

j_call: TRBJ2-7
clone_size: NA
d_call: NA
v_call: TRBV9
cdr3_aa: CASSTRGSGLEQYF
cdr3_nt: TGTGCCAGCAGCACGAGGGGGAGCGGACTCGAGCAGTACTTC

j_call: TRBJ2-2
clone_size: few
d_call: NA
v_call: TRBV11-1
cdr3_aa: CASSLVRNTGELFF
cdr3_nt: TGTGCCAGCAGCTTAGTCCGGAACACCGGGGAGCTGTTTTTT

j_call: TRBJ1-4
clone_size: NA
d_call: NA
v_call: TRBV27
cdr3_aa: CASSLRTATNEKLFF
cdr3_nt: TGTGCCAGCAGTTTGAGGACAGCTACTAATGAAAAACTGTTTTTT

j_call: TRBJ2-1
clone_size: NA
d_call: NA
v_call: TRBV9
cdr3_aa: CASSVVTDNEQFF
cdr3_nt: TGTGCCAGCAGCGTAGTAACAGACAATGAGCAGTTCTTC

j_call: TRBJ1-1
clone_size: NA
d_call: NA
v_call: TRBV9
cdr3_aa: CASSGGGVVDTEAFF
cdr3_nt: TGTGCCAGCAGCGGGGGAGGGGTAGTCGACACTGAAGCTTTCTTT

j_call: TRBJ1-2
clone_size: NA
d_call: TRBD1
v_call: TRBV5-6
cdr3_aa: CASSLVGTGPYGYTF
cdr3_nt: TGTGCCAGCAGCTTGGTGGGGACAGGCCCCTATGGCTACACCTTC

j_call: TRBJ1-4
clone_size: NA
d_call: NA
v_call: TRBV5-6
cdr3_aa: CASSLSPNGNEKLFF
cdr3_nt: TGTGCCAGCAGCTTGTCCCCTAATGGTAATGAAAAACTGTTTTTT

j_call: TRBJ2-5
clone_size: NA
d_call: TRBD2
v_call: TRBV11-2
cdr3_aa: CASSFLPGLPAETQYF
cdr3_nt: TGTGCCAGCAGCTTTCTACCGGGACTACCAGCGGAGACCCAGTACTTC

j_call: TRBJ2-7
clone_size: NA
d_call: TRBD2
v_call: TRBV7-2
cdr3_aa: CASRPSAGGPYEQYF
cdr3_nt: TGTGCCAGCAGGCCATCGGCGGGGGGTCCCTACGAGCAGTACTTC

j_call: TRBJ1-2
clone_size: NA
d_call: TRBD1
v_call: TRBV6-5
cdr3_aa: CASSYVQGGNYGYTF
cdr3_nt: TGTGCCAGCAGTTACGTTCAGGGGGGGAACTATGGCTACACCTTC

j_call: TRBJ2-7
clone_size: NA
d_call: NA
v_call: TRBV5-5
cdr3_aa: CASSLSPQLGAYEQYF
cdr3_nt: TGTGCCAGCAGCTTAAGCCCCCAGTTGGGAGCCTACGAGCAGTACTTC

j_call: TRBJ1-1
clone_size: NA
d_call: TRBD1
v_call: TRBV10-3
cdr3_aa: CAISDPRDSRNTEAFF
cdr3_nt: TGTGCCATCAGTGATCCCCGGGACAGTAGAAACACTGAAGCTTTCTTT

j_call: TRBJ1-2
clone_size: NA
d_call: TRBD1
v_call: TRBV6-5
cdr3_aa: CASSFVRTGPDYGYTF
cdr3_nt: TGTGCCAGCAGTTTCGTCCGGACAGGGCCGGACTATGGCTACACCTTC

j_call: TRBJ2-1
clone_size: NA
d_call: TRBD2
v_call: TRBV2
cdr3_aa: CASRLAGGGYNEQFF
cdr3_nt: TGTGCCAGCAGATTAGCGGGAGGGGGATACAATGAGCAGTTCTTC

j_call: TRBJ2-2
clone_size: NA
d_call: NA
v_call: TRBV29-1
cdr3_aa: CSVEGGRNTGELFF
cdr3_nt: TGCAGCGTCGAAGGGGGACGGAACACCGGGGAGCTGTTTTTT

j_call: TRBJ2-7
clone_size: once
d_call: NA
v_call: TRBV7-8
cdr3_aa: CASSLDPWPEGEYEQYF
cdr3_nt: TGTGCCAGCAGCTTAGATCCTTGGCCCGAGGGAGAGTACGAGCAGTACTTC

j_call: TRBJ2-6
clone_size: NA
d_call: NA
v_call: TRBV7-9
cdr3_aa: CASSPTGASGANVLTF
cdr3_nt: TGTGCCAGCAGCCCTACTGGGGCCTCTGGGGCCAACGTCCTGACTTTC

j_call: TRBJ2-2
clone_size: NA
d_call: NA
v_call: TRBV5-1
cdr3_aa: CASSQGRENTGELFF
cdr3_nt: TGCGCCAGCAGCCAGGGACGGGAGAACACCGGGGAGCTGTTTTTT

j_call: TRBJ2-7
clone_size: NA
d_call: TRBD1
v_call: TRBV27
cdr3_aa: CASSFLQGAGEQYF
cdr3_nt: TGTGCCAGCAGTTTCTTACAGGGGGCGGGAGAGCAGTACTTC

j_call: TRBJ2-2
clone_size: NA
d_call: NA
v_call: TRBV30
cdr3_aa: CAWSDTGELFF
cdr3_nt: TGTGCCTGGAGCGATACCGGGGAGCTGTTTTTT

j_call: TRBJ2-5
clone_size: NA
d_call: NA
v_call: TRBV5-6
cdr3_aa: CASSLGGGNGETQYF
cdr3_nt: TGTGCCAGCAGCTTGGGGGGTGGCAATGGAGAGACCCAGTACTTC

j_call: TRBJ1-2
clone_size: NA
d_call: TRBD1
v_call: TRBV6-5
cdr3_aa: CASSSRTGPYGCTF
cdr3_nt: TGTGCCAGCAGTTCAAGGACAGGCCCTTATGGCTGCACCTTC

j_call: TRBJ1-1
clone_size: NA
d_call: NA
v_call: TRBV28
cdr3_aa: CASSLPDILNTEAFF
cdr3_nt: TGTGCCAGCAGTTTACCGGACATTCTGAACACTGAAGCTTTCTTT

j_call: TRBJ2-5
clone_size: NA
d_call: TRBD2
v_call: TRBV6-5
cdr3_aa: CASSGTTSQETQYF
cdr3_nt: TGTGCCAGCAGCGGGACTACTTCCCAAGAGACCCAGTACTTC

j_call: TRBJ1-6
clone_size: once
d_call: NA
v_call: TRBV20-1
cdr3_aa: CSAEVSSPLHF
cdr3_nt: TGCAGTGCTGAGGTTTCCTCACCCCTCCACTTT

j_call: TRBJ2-5
clone_size: NA
d_call: NA
v_call: TRBV30
cdr3_aa: CAWSRETFPETQYF
cdr3_nt: TGTGCCTGGAGTAGGGAAACGTTCCCAGAGACCCAGTACTTC

j_call: TRBJ2-2
clone_size: NA
d_call: NA
v_call: TRBV1
cdr3_aa: CTSSPSGGRFTGELFF
cdr3_nt: TGCACCAGCAGCCCGTCAGGAGGTCGATTCACCGGGGAGCTGTTTTTT

j_call: TRBJ1-6
clone_size: NA
d_call: NA
v_call: TRBV14
cdr3_aa: CASSQVTGYSPLHF
cdr3_nt: TGTGCCAGCAGCCAGGTTACAGGTTACTCACCCCTCCACTTT

j_call: TRBJ1-6
clone_size: NA
d_call: NA
v_call: TRBV19
cdr3_aa: CASSITTDYNSPLHF
cdr3_nt: TGTGCCAGTAGTATAACAACAGATTATAATTCACCCCTCCACTTT

j_call: TRBJ2-7
clone_size: NA
d_call: TRBD2
v_call: TRBV7-8
cdr3_aa: CASSLTKAGLADEQYF
cdr3_nt: TGTGCCAGCAGCTTAACGAAAGCGGGACTAGCGGACGAGCAGTACTTC

j_call: TRBJ2-7
clone_size: NA
d_call: TRBD2
v_call: TRBV13
cdr3_aa: CASSLVAGATEQYF
cdr3_nt: TGTGCCAGCAGCTTAGTAGCGGGAGCTACCGAGCAGTACTTC

j_call: TRBJ2-2
clone_size: NA
d_call: NA
v_call: TRBV9
cdr3_aa: CASSAGVLSNTGELFF
cdr3_nt: TGTGCCAGCAGCGCGGGGGTCCTGTCGAACACCGGGGAGCTGTTTTTT

j_call: TRBJ2-7
clone_size: NA
d_call: NA
v_call: TRBV19
cdr3_aa: CASSIGSQILGYEQYF
cdr3_nt: TGTGCCAGTAGTATTGGGAGCCAAATCCTCGGGTACGAGCAGTACTTC

j_call: TRBJ2-7
clone_size: NA
d_call: NA
v_call: TRBV5-4
cdr3_aa: CASSFPDSPYEQYF
cdr3_nt: TGTGCCAGCAGCTTCCCGGACAGCCCGTACGAGCAGTACTTC

j_call: TRBJ2-1
clone_size: NA
d_call: NA
v_call: TRBV10-1
cdr3_aa: CASSEGYNEQFF
cdr3_nt: TGCGCCAGCAGTGAGGGTTACAATGAGCAGTTCTTC

j_call: TRBJ2-1
clone_size: NA
d_call: NA
v_call: TRBV9
cdr3_aa: CASSVGTASYNEQFF
cdr3_nt: TGTGCCAGCAGCGTAGGGACCGCCTCCTACAATGAGCAGTTCTTC